This TCR beta chain originates from a study of T cells expressing NK-cell markers. As to this clonotype: Its cognate antigen is unknown.

Study outcomes and limitations: Certain NKG2C+ T cell clones were expanded, and their HCMV specificity remained unclear. The dominant NKG2C+ clonotypes represented about 1.0-7.0% of CD8+ T cells in five or six donors.

Libraries used 5'RACE template switching adding universal primer site and UMIs. TCRdb re-called the 5' RACE reads and shows each CDR3 protein once, DNA omitted. This repertoire includes about 260,000 distinct CDR3 sequences. This sequence was found in a woman between 18 and 75 years old in good health. Sequencing was performed on blood T cells: a sorted CD56 or NKG2C T cell subset, CD4+ or CD8+ T cells, or bulk PBMC T cells (not recorded which).

CDR3 sequence reads: CASTTGTERYGYTF. The chain has TRBV12-3 or TRBV12-4 and TRBJ1-2; no DNA is available, so the TRBD1 call from TCRdb remains unchecked. CDR3 size: 14 residues.